Listed below are T cell receptor beta chains from one sample, sequenced in a study of cytomegalovirus exposure and HLA in healthy donors. Libraries were prepared by immunoSEQ multiplex PCR; TCRdb keeps only in-frame clonotypes and omits some of them. The data contain roughly 180,000 clones, more than 70% of them singletons. Sequencing was done on a sample of PBMCs. These receptors were taken from a man aged 25-45 years in good health and CMV-seronegative. CDR3s include the opening cysteine and the closing phenylalanine or tryptophan.

cdr3_length	v_call	j_call	cdr3_aa
13	TRBV2	TRBJ2-7	CASGGTGTYEQYF
13	TRBV27	TRBJ2-1	CASTGGPYNEQFF
15	TRBV6-6	TRBJ1-3	CASSYDSFSGNTIYF
13	TRBV29-1	TRBJ2-7	CSVEIPQSYEQYF
14	TRBV5-1	TRBJ1-5	CASSPDGGNQPQHF
16	TRBV7-9	TRBJ2-5	CASIGLRDRRQETQYF
15	TRBV28	TRBJ2-1	CASSLWQGAGNEQFF
13	TRBV19	TRBJ2-5	CATRDRGLETQYF
14	TRBV28	TRBJ1-2	CASRTGGNNYGYTF
13	TRBV5-1	TRBJ2-1	CASSLVQYNEQFF
12	TRBV18	TRBJ1-1	CASSQGQGEAFF
15	TRBV18	TRBJ2-1	CASSPPTGAYNEQFF
14	TRBV28	TRBJ1-2	CASSRRGFGYGYTF
15	TRBV19	TRBJ2-6	CASSISGAGANVLTF
16	TRBV7-2	TRBJ1-4	CASSAQQGASDEKLFF
15	TRBV13	TRBJ1-2	CASSLERSGNYGYTF
16	TRBV29-1	TRBJ2-1	CSVEPTSGPSYNEQFF
13	TRBV11-2	TRBJ2-1	CASSLVRVNEQFF
13	TRBV5-1	TRBJ2-1	CASSPNQSGEQFF
14	TRBV10-1	.	CASTAWGVPYEQYF
13	TRBV5-4	TRBJ2-4	CASSEPTENIQYF
15	TRBV5-4	TRBJ1-2	CASSLAQVLSYGYTF
15	TRBV15	TRBJ2-2	CATSMWRDSFGELFF
12	TRBV30	TRBJ2-7	CAWRRGGYEQYF
14	TRBV6-4	TRBJ1-2	CASSDSPGNYGYTF
15	TRBV13	TRBJ1-3	CASSLEGSTGNTIYF
13	TRBV10-3	TRBJ2-3	CATRTGTTDTQYF
18	TRBV7-9	TRBJ2-7	CASSFLRTSGSGSYEQYF
15	TRBV4-1	TRBJ1-1	CASSQGGWMNTEAFF
19	TRBV28	TRBJ2-7	CASSSVVGLADLSSYEQYF
14	TRBV7-3	TRBJ2-7	CASSLGAPGYEQYF
13	TRBV18	TRBJ1-2	CASSPSRGDGYTF
16	TRBV4-3	TRBJ2-1	CASSPRTLAGGYEQFF
14	TRBV5-6	TRBJ1-6	CASSWDRGNSPLHF
15	TRBV5-5	TRBJ1-1	CASSLRRAGITEAFF
14	TRBV5-1	TRBJ2-3	CASSLGLAGDTQYF
16	TRBV5-1	TRBJ2-7	CASSVALGGGRDEQYF
15	TRBV28	TRBJ2-3	CASSPWDKRTDTQYF
15	TRBV25-1	TRBJ1-3	CASSEGQGTGNTIYF
13	TRBV12-5	.	CASGYGQNYEQYF
15	TRBV18	TRBJ2-1	CASSATSGGLNEQFF